These 4 T cell receptor beta chains were all obtained from the same sample, sequenced in a study of CD8+ T cells in alopecia areata. Extracted RNA was reverse transcribed, and the resulting cDNA served as sequencing template. Clones were read by immunoSEQ multiplex PCR, and TCRdb kept only the in-frame ones, dropping some. This sample has some 160,000 clones, with 62% found just once. The sample comprised CD8+ T cells sorted from blood. The source of these receptors is a human donor in good health.

This clone has a handful of counts. The chain recombines TRBV30 with TRBJ2-3; 10 bases agree with TRBD2. This CDR3 contains 14 residues. In germline, CDR1 is GTSNPN, CDR2 SVGIG (reference sequence). V dropped 4 bases and J dropped 11; count of bases not matched to a gene: 12. The CDR3 loop reads CAWTTSGSEVGQYF. CDR3 DNA sequence: TGTGCCTGGACGACTAGCGGGTCAGAGGTAGGGCAGTATTTT.

The rearrangement uses TRBV28 and TRBJ1-5; the match to TRBD1 covers 7 bases. The V gene's germline CDR1 is MDHEN and CDR2 SYDVKM. J was trimmed by 5 bases and V by 2 bases; bases with no gene match: 6. The CDR3 is made up of 15 amino acids. The CDR3 sequence is CASSLAYRGDQPQHF. In DNA, the CDR3 is TGTGCCAGCAGTTTAGCGTACAGGGGAGATCAGCCCCAGCATTTT.

The chain recombines TRBV9 with TRBJ2-7; TRBD2 agrees at 9 bases. After removal of 0 bases from V and 6 bases from J, the junction contained 10 bases not matched to a gene. Germline values: CDR1 SGDLS, CDR2 YYNGEE. The CDR3 sequence is 16 residues long. DNA for the CDR3: TGTGCCAGCAGCGTAGGGGTAGCGGGAGTCTCCGGCGAGCAGTACTTC. It encodes CASSVGVAGVSGEQYF.

CDR3 DNA: TGTGCCAGCGGAACCGACAGGAACTATGGCTACACCTTC. Protein product: CASGTDRNYGYTF. The chain uses TRBV6-6 and TRBJ1-2; perhaps TRBD1 as D (6 bases). CDR1 and CDR2 (germline): MNHNY, SVGAGI (reference sequence). Between the trimmed V and J ends, which lost 8 bases and 2 bases, there was a span of 12 bases. The CDR3 runs 13 residues.